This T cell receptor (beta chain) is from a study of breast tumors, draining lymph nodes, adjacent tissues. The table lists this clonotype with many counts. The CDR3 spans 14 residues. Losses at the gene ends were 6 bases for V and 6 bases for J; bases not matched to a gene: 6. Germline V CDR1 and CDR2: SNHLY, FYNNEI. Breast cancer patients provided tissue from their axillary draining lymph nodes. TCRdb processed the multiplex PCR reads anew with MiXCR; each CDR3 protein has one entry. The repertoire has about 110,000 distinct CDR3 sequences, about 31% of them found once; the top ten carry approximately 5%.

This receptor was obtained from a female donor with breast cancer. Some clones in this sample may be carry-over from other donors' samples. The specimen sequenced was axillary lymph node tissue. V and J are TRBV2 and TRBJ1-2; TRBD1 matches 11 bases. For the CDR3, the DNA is TGTGCCAGCAGAAAATCGGGACAGGGGGATGGCTACACCTTC. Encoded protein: CASRKSGQGDGYTF.